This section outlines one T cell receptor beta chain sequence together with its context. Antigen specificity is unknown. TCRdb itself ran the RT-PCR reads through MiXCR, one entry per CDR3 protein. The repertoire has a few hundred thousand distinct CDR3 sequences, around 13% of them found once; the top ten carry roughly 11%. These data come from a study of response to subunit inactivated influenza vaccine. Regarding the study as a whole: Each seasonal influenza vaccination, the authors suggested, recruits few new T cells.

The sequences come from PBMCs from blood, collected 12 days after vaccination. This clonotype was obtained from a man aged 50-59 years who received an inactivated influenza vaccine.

The CDR3 sequence: CASSLAAQGGTDTQYF. The DNA of the CDR3 is TGCGCCAGCAGCTTGGCGGCCCAAGGGGGAACAGATACGCAGTATTTT. The V and J genes are TRBV5-1 and TRBJ2-3; TRBD1 is a possible D gene (6 bases). Germline CDR1 is SGHRS and CDR2 is YFSETQ. Trimming took off 0 bases at V and 3 bases at J, with 14 bases between the two ends. The CDR3 has 16 residues.